This T cell receptor beta chain emerged from a study of blood T cell repertoires in COVID-19. This table comes from immunoSEQ multiplex PCR, and its TCRdb copy is limited to in-frame clones, with some not included. Here the sample spans about 220,000 clones, about 88% being singletons. The CDR3 sequence is 17 residues long. CDR1 is SGHNT and CDR2 is YYREEE in the germline V gene (reference sequence). J was trimmed by 3 bases and V by 5 bases; bases with no gene match: 15. The J gene is TRBJ2-5, the V gene TRBV5-4; 8 positions match TRBD1. The source is a woman aged 25 to 45 who had recovered from COVID-19. The sequenced sample was PBMCs or T cells enriched from blood (not recorded which). The CDR3 loop is CASRSKHGDRTKETQYF. The CDR3 DNA reads TGTGCCAGCAGATCCAAACATGGGGACAGGACCAAAGAGACCCAGTACTTC.